This is a list of T cell receptor beta chains from one sample in a study of cytotoxic CD8 clonotypes in ibrutinib-treated CLL. The data were produced by immunoSEQ multiplex PCR, yet TCRdb's version contains in-frame clones alone and is incomplete. This sample has around 92,000 clones, with approximately 71% found just once. The sample here was PBMCs, taken after 24 months of ibrutinib treatment. The source is a human donor with chronic lymphocytic leukemia. Both conserved end residues are part of each CDR3. The D gene is left open where the match is weak. Clone size is stated in some rows and not others, as once, few, many or a class when expanded.

>TRBV27|TRBJ2-1|.|.
TGTGCCAGCAGTTTAGAAGGACCTCAGGGTGAGCAGTTCTTC
CASSLEGPQGEQFF
>TRBV4-3|TRBJ1-4|TRBD1|.
TGCGCCAGCAGCCAAAGGACAGGGGAGATTGGTGAAAAACTGTTTTTT
CASSQRTGEIGEKLFF
>TRBV6-4|TRBJ2-1|.|once
TGTGCCAGCAGGGAGCGACACTCCATGGGGAATGAGCAGTTCTTC
CASRERHSMGNEQFF
>TRBV28|TRBJ2-7|.|.
TGTGCCAGCAGTTTGCCGGGCTTAAACAGGCAGTACTTC
CASSLPGLNRQYF
>TRBV30|TRBJ2-4|TRBD1|.
TGTGCCTGGCAGACAGGGGGCATTCAGTACTTC
CAWQTGGIQYF
>TRBV18|TRBJ2-6|TRBD2|.
TGTGCCAGCTCACCGACCATGGGACTAGCGGGGCTGAGCTCTGGGGCCAACGTCCTGACTTTC
CASSPTMGLAGLSSGANVLTF
>TRBV18|TRBJ2-7|.|once
TGTGCCAGCTCACCATCTGGCGGCGGAACCTACGAGCAGTACTTC
CASSPSGGGTYEQYF
>TRBV7-8|TRBJ2-1|.|.
TGTGCCAGCGAGCCGGAGGGGCTGGAGCAGTTCTTC
CASEPEGLEQFF
>TRBV6-6|TRBJ1-2|TRBD1|.
TGTGCCAGCAGTCACCGACAGGGTGGGGATGGCTACACCTTC
CASSHRQGGDGYTF
>TRBV11-2|TRBJ2-4|.|.
TGTGCCAGCAGCTTAGATCTCCCCCCGGGGAACATTCAGTACTTC
CASSLDLPPGNIQYF
>TRBV15|TRBJ2-7|.|.
TGTGCCACCAGCTTACGGACTAAAACTCTTAACGAGCAGTACTTC
CATSLRTKTLNEQYF
>TRBV7-8|TRBJ1-6|TRBD1|.
TGTGCCAGCAGCTTAGCGCCACAGGGGGCAAGATCACCCCTCCACTTT
CASSLAPQGARSPLHF
>TRBV28|TRBJ1-1|.|.
TGTGCCAGCAGTTTAAAGACTACTGAAGCTTTCTTT
CASSLKTTEAFF
>TRBV29-1|TRBJ2-7|TRBD1|.
TGCAGCGTTGAATCTAGGACAGGGGACTACGAGCAGTACTTC
CSVESRTGDYEQYF
>TRBV6-5|TRBJ2-7|.|.
TGTGCCAGCAGTTACGGAGGGAATGGGGCCTACGAGCAGTACTTC
CASSYGGNGAYEQYF
>TRBV10-3|TRBJ2-7|.|.
TGTGCCATCAGTGAGGGGACGTCACCCCCCTACGAGCAGTACTTC
CAISEGTSPPYEQYF
>TRBV19|TRBJ2-4|TRBD1|few
TGTGCCAGTAGTATAGTTAACGGGGACAGGAGAAACATTCAGTACTTC
CASSIVNGDRRNIQYF
>TRBV7-9|TRBJ2-1|TRBD1|few
TGTGCCAGCAGCCCGAGACAGGGCGATAGGGCTTACAATGAGCAGTTCTTC
CASSPRQGDRAYNEQFF
>TRBV28|TRBJ1-4|.|.
TGTGCCAGCAGTTTCCCGGGGGATCGAGAAAAACTGTTTTTT
CASSFPGDREKLFF
>TRBV10-3|TRBJ2-7|TRBD2|.
TGTGCCATCAGTGGGAGGGGAGGGTACGAGCAGTACTTC
CAISGRGGYEQYF
>TRBV28|TRBJ2-1|.|.
TGTGCCACCAGCAGGTTAGGTCGGAATGAGCAGTTCTTC
CATSRLGRNEQFF
>TRBV28|TRBJ2-3|.|.
TGTGCCAGCAGTTTGGGCAGGAGCACAGATACGCAGTATTTT
CASSLGRSTDTQYF
>TRBV7-2|TRBJ2-3|TRBD2|.
TGTGCCAGCAGCTCCGGGACTAGCGAGACAGATACGCAGTATTTT
CASSSGTSETDTQYF
>TRBV28|TRBJ2-7|TRBD2|.
TGTGCCAGCAGGGAGATTAGCGGGACATCCTACGAGCAGTACTTC
CASREISGTSYEQYF
>TRBV2|TRBJ1-6|.|.
TGTGCCAGCAGAGACGAGGGGGGGCTAGGGAATTCACCCCTCCACTTT
CASRDEGGLGNSPLHF
>TRBV7-9|TRBJ1-3|TRBD1|once
TGTGCCAGCAGCTTAAGCTTGACAGGGTCTGGAAACACCATATATTTT
CASSLSLTGSGNTIYF
>TRBV29-1|TRBJ1-4|.|.
TGCAGCGGCCGGGTGAACTCTAATGAAAAACTGTTTTTT
CSGRVNSNEKLFF
>TRBV4-2|TRBJ1-4|.|.
TGTGCCAGCAGCCAAGACCGTGGTTTAGCAACTAATGAAAAACTGTTTTTT
CASSQDRGLATNEKLFF
>TRBV5-1|TRBJ2-1|.|.
TGCGCCAGCAGCTTCCCCCCCGGAAGTCCGGGAGAGTACAATGAGCAGTTCTTC
CASSFPPGSPGEYNEQFF
>TRBV18|TRBJ2-3|TRBD2|.
TGTGCCAGCTCTGTGAAGCGGGAGGCGAGCACAGATACGCAGTATTTT
CASSVKREASTDTQYF
>TRBV5-1|TRBJ1-1|TRBD1|few
TGCGCCAGCAGCTTGGGCGGGGGACAGGGCGGTGAAGCTTTCTTT
CASSLGGGQGGEAFF
>TRBV7-2|TRBJ2-5|TRBD2|.
TGTGCCAGCAGCGGAAAGGGACTAGCGGGGGGGCGAGAGACCCAGTACTTC
CASSGKGLAGGRETQYF
>TRBV11-2|TRBJ2-1|.|.
TGTGCCAGCAGCTTAGATGTCCGGACACCCGCTGGTGGTGAGCAGTTCTTC
CASSLDVRTPAGGEQFF
>TRBV2|TRBJ2-3|TRBD2|.
TGTGCCAGCAAGGAGCGGGGGGGCACGTCAACAGATACGCAGTATTTT
CASKERGGTSTDTQYF
>TRBV5-4|TRBJ2-2|TRBD1|.
TGTGCCAGCAGCCCGACCGGGACAGTGAACACCGGGGAGCTGTTTTTT
CASSPTGTVNTGELFF
>TRBV10-3|TRBJ2-3|.|.
TGTGCCATCAGTGCCCTCACAGATACGCAGTATTTT
CAISALTDTQYF
>TRBV2|TRBJ2-5|TRBD2|.
TGTGCCGTTGGGTCTAGCGGGATATCAGAGACCCAGTACTTC
CAVGSSGISETQYF
>TRBV19|TRBJ2-3|TRBD2|.
TGTGCCAGTAGTATTGGACTAGCGGGAGGGTTACTAAGCACAGATACGCAGTATTTT
CASSIGLAGGLLSTDTQYF
>TRBV5-1|TRBJ2-3|.|.
TGCGCCAGCAGCCCTGTTACAGCTAGCACAGATACGCAGTATTTT
CASSPVTASTDTQYF
>TRBV19|TRBJ2-7|.|.
TGTGCCAGTAGTATAACCGTGGGGTGGGCCTACGAGCAGTACTTC
CASSITVGWAYEQYF
>TRBV19|TRBJ1-5|.|.
TGTGCCAGTAGGCCCGGGTCTCAATATCAGCCCCAGCATTTT
CASRPGSQYQPQHF
>TRBV7-3|TRBJ1-1|.|few
TGTGCCAGCAGCGGACAGCGGAACACTGAAGCTTTCTTT
CASSGQRNTEAFF
>TRBV7-2|TRBJ2-1|TRBD2|.
TGTGCCAGCAGCTTGGGACTAGCGCACAATGAGCAGTTCTTC
CASSLGLAHNEQFF
>TRBV7-6|TRBJ2-7|TRBD1|.
TGTGCCAGCAGCTCCGGGACAGTGGTCGAGCAGTACTTC
CASSSGTVVEQYF
>TRBV19|TRBJ1-2|.|once
TGTGCCAGTAGTAGAAGGGGACGGGAAATTTATGGCTACACCTTC
CASSRRGREIYGYTF
>TRBV11-2|TRBJ2-5|TRBD2|.
TGTGCCAGCAGCTTAGCGGGGGGGCGTTCGGAGACCCAGTACTTC
CASSLAGGRSETQYF
>TRBV2|TRBJ2-7|TRBD2|.
TGTGCCAGCAGTGGCGGGGGTCTAGCGGGAGTGGTTGAGCAGTACTTC
CASSGGGLAGVVEQYF
>TRBV5-1|TRBJ2-7|.|few
TGCGCCAGCAGCTTCCAGGGGAGTAACGCGGTGCAGTACTTC
CASSFQGSNAVQYF
>TRBV6-5|TRBJ2-7|.|once
TGTGCCAGCAGTTACTCGCAGGGGTTGCTCGAGCAGTACTTC
CASSYSQGLLEQYF
>TRBV19|TRBJ1-5|.|.
TGTGCCAGTAGTATCATCACCTTGGCAGCTGCCAATCAGCCCCAGCATTTT
CASSIITLAAANQPQHF
>TRBV5-4|TRBJ2-1|.|.
TGTGCCAGCAGCCGGGAAGGGGGAAGAGACAATGAGCAGTTCTTC
CASSREGGRDNEQFF